This T cell receptor beta chain was recorded in a study of blood T cells in healthy people across ages. V was clipped by 1 base and J by 8 bases, with 8 bases between them. There are 13 residues in the CDR3. A second 7 to 11 cycle PCR used barcoded and J-beta primers. TCRdb re-called the 5' RACE reads with MiXCR, one entry per CDR3 protein. The data show over 600,000 distinct CDR3 sequences, approximately 53% seen once. This sequence was found in a man aged 40-50 years in good health. The sample was blood. The chain couples TRBV12-3 or TRBV12-4 to TRBJ2-2; D uncertain. CDR3 DNA sequence: TGTGCCAGCAGTTTAGGCTTTCGGGGGGAGCTGTTTTTT. This gives the protein CASSLGFRGELFF.